The 8 T cell receptor beta chains listed next were all sequenced from one sample in a study of T cells in Graves' hyperthyroidism and ophthalmopathy. TCR beta CDR3 regions were amplified from RNA. Primed by the HTBI set, a first-round RT-PCR was run on the TCR CDR3. Each CDR3 protein gets one entry after TCRdb re-called the multiplex PCR reads with MiXCR. The sample contains hundreds of thousands of distinct CDR3 sequences, just over 35% of which appear only once. Source material: blood. The receptors come from a woman aged 40 to 49 with Graves' hyperthyroidism.

This clonotype came up many times. J is TRBJ2-2 and V is TRBV29-1; D remains ambiguous. V was pared by 4 bases and J by 4 bases, with 7 bases between. The CDR3 is 12 residues long. The germline V gene encodes CDR1 SQVTM and CDR2 ANQGSEA. In DNA form, the CDR3 reads TGCAGCGTTGTAGTGGCCACCGGGGAGCTGTTTTTT. It translates to CSVVVATGELFF.

This clonotype appeared a few times. The V gene is TRBV20-1, the J gene TRBJ1-5; no firm D call. CDR3 length equals 14 residues. Trimming took 5 bases from V and 5 from J, leaving 16 bases between them. CDR1 and CDR2 from the germline V gene are DFQATT and SNEGSKA (reference sequence). The CDR3 nucleotides are TGCAGTGCTTTTCCCGACACCGGGGATCAGCCCCAGCATTTT. Encoded protein: CSAFPDTGDQPQHF.

The chain uses TRBV19 and TRBJ2-3; TRBD1 might be the D (5 bases). The CDR3 totals 16 residues. Germline lookup yields CDR1 LNHDA and CDR2 SQIVND (reference sequence). V lost 8 bases and J 6 bases, leaving 24 bases between the germline ends. The CDR3 nucleotides are TGTGCCAGTTCAGCCGCAGGGATGGAAGGCAGGGATACGCAGTATTTT. This translates into CASSAAGMEGRDTQYF. Full variable domain (rest looked up from reference TRBV19 and TRBJ2-3): DGGITQSPKYLFRKEGQNVTLSCEQNLNHDAMYWYRQDPGQGLRLIYYSQIVNDFQKGDIAEGYSVSREKKESFPLTVTSAQKNPTAFYLCASSAAGMEGRDTQYFGPGTRLTVL.

The J gene is TRBJ2-7, the V gene TRBV20-1; the D gene is possibly TRBD1 (5 bases). CDR1 and CDR2 from the germline V gene are DFQATT and SNEGSKA (reference sequence). Trimming removed 5 bases at V and 2 bases at J, with 16 bases between. The CDR3 is made up of 14 amino acids. In DNA form, the CDR3 reads TGCAGTGCTCGTAACCCAGGGCGAACCTACGAGCAGTACTTC. It yields the protein CSARNPGRTYEQYF.

CDR3: CATNSSGDYGYTF. CDR3 bases: TGTGCCACCAACTCCTCAGGGGACTATGGCTACACCTTC. The rearrangement links TRBV25-1 to TRBJ1-2, with D maybe TRBD1 (6 bases). Germline V gives CDR1 MGHDK, CDR2 SYGVNS. The CDR3 spans 13 residues. V dropped 10 bases and J dropped 3 bases, with 15 bases sitting between them.

J is TRBJ2-5 and V is TRBV19, with D maybe TRBD2 (5 bases). This CDR3 contains 15 residues. The V end lost 5 bases, the J end lost 2 bases, and 15 bases lay between the germline ends. Germline V gene lookup returns CDR1 LNHDA and CDR2 SQIVND (reference sequence). The CDR3 coding sequence is TGTGCCAGTAGTCTCGGGCGGGTCAAACAAGAGACCCAGTACTTC. It encodes CASSLGRVKQETQYF.

This clonotype was seen a few times. This chain uses TRBV19 with TRBJ1-5; D unresolved. The germline V gene encodes CDR1 LNHDA and CDR2 SQIVND (reference sequence). This CDR3 region has 15 residues. V was trimmed by 7 bases and J by 0 bases, leaving 13 bases between them. CDR3 sequence reads: CASTPSPGSNQPQHF. In nucleotides, the CDR3 is TGTGCCAGTACCCCATCCCCGGGTAGCAATCAGCCCCAGCATTTT.

Here the CDR3 reads CASSVEGTGGGYTF. The CDR3 DNA reads TGTGCCAGCAGCGTAGAGGGGACGGGGGGGGGCTACACCTTC. This chain joins TRBV9 and TRBJ1-2, with D possibly matching TRBD1 (5 bases). There are 14 residues in the CDR3. Trimming stripped 0 bases from V and 8 bases from J, with 14 bases between. Germline V lookup: CDR1 SGDLS, CDR2 YYNGEE.